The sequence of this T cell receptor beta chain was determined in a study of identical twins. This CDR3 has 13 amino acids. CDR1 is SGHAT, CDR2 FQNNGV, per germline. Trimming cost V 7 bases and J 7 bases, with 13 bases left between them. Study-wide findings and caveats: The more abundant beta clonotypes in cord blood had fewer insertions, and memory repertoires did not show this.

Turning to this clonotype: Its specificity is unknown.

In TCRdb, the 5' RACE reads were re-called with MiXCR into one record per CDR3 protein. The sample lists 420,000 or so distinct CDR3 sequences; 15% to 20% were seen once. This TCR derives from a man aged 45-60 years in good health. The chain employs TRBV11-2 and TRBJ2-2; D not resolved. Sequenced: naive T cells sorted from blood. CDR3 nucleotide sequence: TGTGCCAGCAACCCGCAAGGTGTCGGGGAGCTGTTTTTT. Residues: CASNPQGVGELFF.